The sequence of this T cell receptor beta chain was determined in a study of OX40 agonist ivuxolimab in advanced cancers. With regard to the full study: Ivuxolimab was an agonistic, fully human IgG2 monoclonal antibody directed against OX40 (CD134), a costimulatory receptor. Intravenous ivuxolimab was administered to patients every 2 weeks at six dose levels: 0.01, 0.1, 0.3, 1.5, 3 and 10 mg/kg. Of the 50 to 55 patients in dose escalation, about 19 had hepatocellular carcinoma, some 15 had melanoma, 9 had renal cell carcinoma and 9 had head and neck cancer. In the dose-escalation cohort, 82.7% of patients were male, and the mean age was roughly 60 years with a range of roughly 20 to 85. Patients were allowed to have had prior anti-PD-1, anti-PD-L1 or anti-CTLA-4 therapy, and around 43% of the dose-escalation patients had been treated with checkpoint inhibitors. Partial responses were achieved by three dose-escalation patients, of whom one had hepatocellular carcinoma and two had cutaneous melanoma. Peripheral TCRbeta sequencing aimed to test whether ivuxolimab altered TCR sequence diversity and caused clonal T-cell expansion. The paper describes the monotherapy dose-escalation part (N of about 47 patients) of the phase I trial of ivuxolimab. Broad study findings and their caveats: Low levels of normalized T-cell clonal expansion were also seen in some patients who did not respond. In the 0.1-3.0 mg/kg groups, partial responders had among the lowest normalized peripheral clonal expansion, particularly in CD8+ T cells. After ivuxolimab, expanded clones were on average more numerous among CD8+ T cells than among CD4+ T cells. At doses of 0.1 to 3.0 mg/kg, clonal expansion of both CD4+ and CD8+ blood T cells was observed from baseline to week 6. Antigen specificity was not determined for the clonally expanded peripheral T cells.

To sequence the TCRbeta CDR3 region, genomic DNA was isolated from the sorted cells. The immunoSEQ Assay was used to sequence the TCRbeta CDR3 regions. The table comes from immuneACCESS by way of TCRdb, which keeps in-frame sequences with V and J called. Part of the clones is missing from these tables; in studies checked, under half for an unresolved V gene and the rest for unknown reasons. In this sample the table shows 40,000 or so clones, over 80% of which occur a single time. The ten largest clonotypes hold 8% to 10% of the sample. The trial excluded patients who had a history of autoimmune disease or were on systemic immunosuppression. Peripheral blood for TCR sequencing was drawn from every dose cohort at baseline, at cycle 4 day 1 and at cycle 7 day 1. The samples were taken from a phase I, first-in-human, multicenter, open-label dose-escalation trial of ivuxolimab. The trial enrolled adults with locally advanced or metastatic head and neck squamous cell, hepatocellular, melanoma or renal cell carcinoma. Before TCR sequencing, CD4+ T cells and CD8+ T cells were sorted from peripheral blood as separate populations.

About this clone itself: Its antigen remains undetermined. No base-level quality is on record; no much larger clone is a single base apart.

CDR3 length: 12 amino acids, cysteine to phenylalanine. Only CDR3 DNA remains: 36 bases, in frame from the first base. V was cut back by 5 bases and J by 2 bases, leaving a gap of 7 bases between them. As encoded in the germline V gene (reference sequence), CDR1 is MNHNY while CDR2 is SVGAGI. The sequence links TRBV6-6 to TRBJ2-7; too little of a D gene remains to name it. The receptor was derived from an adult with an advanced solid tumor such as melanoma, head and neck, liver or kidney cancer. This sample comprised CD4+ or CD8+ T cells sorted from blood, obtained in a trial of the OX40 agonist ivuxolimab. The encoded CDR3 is CASSGIPYEQYF. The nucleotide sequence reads TGTGCCAGCAGTGGCATCCCCTACGAGCAGTACTTC.